Listed below are T cell receptor beta chains from one sample, sequenced in a study of shared clonotypes between healthy human individuals. The table came from immunoSEQ multiplex PCR; TCRdb's copy has only in-frame clones and leaves some out. The repertoire consists of roughly 1,500,000 clones, with 95% to 99% occurring once and the leading ten covering approximately 0.44%. Sequencing input: naive CD4+ T cells sorted from blood. The source is a man aged 30-40 years in good health. Each CDR3 is given with its conserved first and last residue. The D gene is left open where the match is weak. Part of the rows lack a size; the others show once, few, many or a class for expanded clones.

CDR3nt: TGCGCCAGCAGCCCAAGTTTACAGACAGATACGCAGTATTTT
CDR3aa: CASSPSLQTDTQYF
abundance: NA
v_gene: TRBV10-1
d_gene: NA
j_gene: TRBJ2-3

CDR3nt: TGTGCCAGCAGTGAAAGGACAGGGGGGATCGAGCAGTACTTC
CDR3aa: CASSERTGGIEQYF
abundance: NA
v_gene: TRBV2
d_gene: TRBD1
j_gene: TRBJ2-7

CDR3nt: TGCGCCAGCAGTACCGACAGCGAGCAGTACTTC
CDR3aa: CASSTDSEQYF
abundance: NA
v_gene: TRBV10-2
d_gene: NA
j_gene: TRBJ2-7

CDR3nt: TGCGCCAGCAGCTTGGCAGGCCATAGCAATCAGCCCCAGCATTTT
CDR3aa: CASSLAGHSNQPQHF
abundance: NA
v_gene: TRBV5-1
d_gene: NA
j_gene: TRBJ1-5

CDR3nt: TGTGCCAGCAGTGGTGTAGGGAGAATGGAGACCCAGTACTTC
CDR3aa: CASSGVGRMETQYF
abundance: NA
v_gene: TRBV6-1
d_gene: NA
j_gene: TRBJ2-5

CDR3nt: TGTGCCAGCAGCTCCCCAGCCCGCGAGCAGTACTTC
CDR3aa: CASSSPAREQYF
abundance: NA
v_gene: TRBV7-2
d_gene: NA
j_gene: TRBJ2-7

CDR3nt: TGCAGCGTCCGGGGGCGCGCGTATGAAAAACTGTTTTTT
CDR3aa: CSVRGRAYEKLFF
abundance: NA
v_gene: TRBV29-1
d_gene: NA
j_gene: TRBJ1-4

CDR3nt: TGTGCCAGCTCACCACGGTCGAAGGGGTCTGGCACAGATACGCAGTATTTT
CDR3aa: CASSPRSKGSGTDTQYF
abundance: NA
v_gene: TRBV18
d_gene: NA
j_gene: TRBJ2-3

CDR3nt: TGTGCCAGCGGGGACAGAAGCTCTGGGGCCAACGTCCTGACTTTC
CDR3aa: CASGDRSSGANVLTF
abundance: NA
v_gene: TRBV6-5
d_gene: TRBD1
j_gene: TRBJ2-6

CDR3nt: TGTGCCAGCAGAGATGGACAGGGGAACTATGGCTACACCTTC
CDR3aa: CASRDGQGNYGYTF
abundance: NA
v_gene: TRBV2
d_gene: TRBD1
j_gene: TRBJ1-2

CDR3nt: TGTGCCAGCAGTTTTGGTCTTGGGTTTTCCTACAATGAGCAGTTCTTC
CDR3aa: CASSFGLGFSYNEQFF
abundance: NA
v_gene: TRBV6-5
d_gene: NA
j_gene: TRBJ2-1

CDR3nt: TGTGCCAGCCCATCAGGGACAGGGAACACTGAAGCTTTCTTT
CDR3aa: CASPSGTGNTEAFF
abundance: NA
v_gene: TRBV28
d_gene: TRBD1
j_gene: TRBJ1-1

CDR3nt: TGTGCCAGCAGCTTAGTTAGCGGGGGAGAGACCCAGTACTTC
CDR3aa: CASSLVSGGETQYF
abundance: NA
v_gene: TRBV7-9
d_gene: TRBD2
j_gene: TRBJ2-5

CDR3nt: TGCGCCAGCAGCTTGGGACTAGCGGGAGGGGACAACACAGATACGCAGTATTTT
CDR3aa: CASSLGLAGGDNTDTQYF
abundance: NA
v_gene: TRBV5-1
d_gene: TRBD2
j_gene: TRBJ2-3

CDR3nt: TGTGCCAGCAGTTTAGGGCTGGGGGCTTACCGTGACATTCAGTACTTC
CDR3aa: CASSLGLGAYRDIQYF
abundance: NA
v_gene: TRBV27
d_gene: NA
j_gene: TRBJ2-4

CDR3nt: TGTGCTAGTGGTCGCCCCAAGCCCAAGAAGGGTCCCCACGAGCAGTACTTC
CDR3aa: CASGRPKPKKGPHEQYF
abundance: NA
v_gene: TRBV12-5
d_gene: NA
j_gene: TRBJ2-7

CDR3nt: TGTGCCAGCAGCCCCGGGACAGGGGCCGGGAGCACTGAAGCTTTCTTT
CDR3aa: CASSPGTGAGSTEAFF
abundance: NA
v_gene: TRBV7-3
d_gene: TRBD1
j_gene: TRBJ1-1

CDR3nt: TGCAGCGTTAAAGGGAGCTACGAGCAGTACTTC
CDR3aa: CSVKGSYEQYF
abundance: NA
v_gene: TRBV29-1
d_gene: NA
j_gene: TRBJ2-7

CDR3nt: TGTGCCAGCAGCTTAGGAGGCAGGGGATACTCTGGAAACACCATATATTTT
CDR3aa: CASSLGGRGYSGNTIYF
abundance: NA
v_gene: TRBV7-8
d_gene: NA
j_gene: TRBJ1-3

CDR3nt: TGTGCCAGCAGGATGGGGGCAGGGTGGTACAATGAGCAGTTCTTC
CDR3aa: CASRMGAGWYNEQFF
abundance: NA
v_gene: TRBV11-2
d_gene: NA
j_gene: TRBJ2-1

CDR3nt: TGTGCTAGCAGCTTAGAGGTGGGCGCCAACGTCCTGACTTTC
CDR3aa: CASSLEVGANVLTF
abundance: NA
v_gene: TRBV7-7
d_gene: NA
j_gene: TRBJ2-6

CDR3nt: TGTGCCAGATGGACGGGAGCCGCAGATACGCAGTATTTT
CDR3aa: CARWTGAADTQYF
abundance: once
v_gene: TRBV2
d_gene: NA
j_gene: TRBJ2-3

CDR3nt: TGTGCCAGCAGAACCTCTAGTGTTGCCTACGAGCAGTACTTC
CDR3aa: CASRTSSVAYEQYF
abundance: once
v_gene: TRBV6-5
d_gene: NA
j_gene: TRBJ2-7

CDR3nt: TGTGCCAGCAGGGAAGGGTGGAATCAGCCCCAGCATTTT
CDR3aa: CASREGWNQPQHF
abundance: once
v_gene: TRBV27
d_gene: NA
j_gene: TRBJ1-5

CDR3nt: TGCGCCAGCAGTGGAGGGTTTTTGTTGGATACGCAGTATTTT
CDR3aa: CASSGGFLLDTQYF
abundance: NA
v_gene: TRBV10-1
d_gene: NA
j_gene: TRBJ2-3

CDR3nt: TGTGCCAGCAGCGGTCAGCCGAATGAAAAACTGTTTTTT
CDR3aa: CASSGQPNEKLFF
abundance: once
v_gene: TRBV14
d_gene: NA
j_gene: TRBJ1-4

CDR3nt: TGTGCCAGCAGCGTAGCGGGACTACCCAGGGATACGCAGTATTTT
CDR3aa: CASSVAGLPRDTQYF
abundance: NA
v_gene: TRBV9
d_gene: TRBD2
j_gene: TRBJ2-3

CDR3nt: TGTGCCACCTCGGACAGGGCGAATACTGAAGCTTTCTTT
CDR3aa: CATSDRANTEAFF
abundance: once
v_gene: TRBV19
d_gene: TRBD1
j_gene: TRBJ1-1

CDR3nt: TGTGCCAGCAGCTTAGAGCGTGCGGGGACAGGGAGTTTTTCCGGGGAGCTGTTTTTT
CDR3aa: CASSLERAGTGSFSGELFF
abundance: NA
v_gene: TRBV11-2
d_gene: TRBD1
j_gene: TRBJ2-2

CDR3nt: TGTGCCAGCAGCTTAGTTGGGGGACAGAGCTATGGCTACACCTTC
CDR3aa: CASSLVGGQSYGYTF
abundance: once
v_gene: TRBV7-2
d_gene: TRBD1
j_gene: TRBJ1-2

CDR3nt: TGTGCCAGCAGTCGCCCGGCGGGGTTTTACAATGAGCAGTTCTTC
CDR3aa: CASSRPAGFYNEQFF
abundance: NA
v_gene: TRBV6-5
d_gene: NA
j_gene: TRBJ2-1

CDR3nt: TGTGCCACCCGATTGGGACAGTCCTATAGTGGGACTGAAGCTTTCTTT
CDR3aa: CATRLGQSYSGTEAFF
abundance: NA
v_gene: TRBV19
d_gene: TRBD1
j_gene: TRBJ1-1

CDR3nt: TGTGCCAGCTCACAGGGTGGCGGGGAGCTGTTTTTT
CDR3aa: CASSQGGGELFF
abundance: NA
v_gene: TRBV18
d_gene: NA
j_gene: TRBJ2-2

CDR3nt: TGTGCCAGCAGCTTAGCCGGACAGGGATCCTACAATGAGCAGTTCTTC
CDR3aa: CASSLAGQGSYNEQFF
abundance: NA
v_gene: TRBV11-1
d_gene: TRBD1
j_gene: TRBJ2-1

CDR3nt: TGTGCCAGCAGCTATCGGGGCGGGACAGAGAACACCGGGGAGCTGTTTTTT
CDR3aa: CASSYRGGTENTGELFF
abundance: once
v_gene: TRBV9
d_gene: NA
j_gene: TRBJ2-2

CDR3nt: TGTGCCAGCAGCTTGGTCGGGGGGGACTCGTCCTACGAGCAGTACTTC
CDR3aa: CASSLVGGDSSYEQYF
abundance: NA
v_gene: TRBV5-8
d_gene: TRBD2
j_gene: TRBJ2-7

CDR3nt: TGCGCCAGCAGCTTGGAAGTATATGGACTAGTTTTCTTC
CDR3aa: CASSLEVYGLVFF
abundance: NA
v_gene: TRBV5-1
d_gene: TRBD2
j_gene: TRBJ2-1

CDR3nt: TGTGCCAGTAAAGACAGGTTCGGTGGTGGTAGCAATCAGCCCCAGCATTTT
CDR3aa: CASKDRFGGGSNQPQHF
abundance: NA
v_gene: TRBV19
d_gene: NA
j_gene: TRBJ1-5

CDR3nt: TGCGCCAGCAGCACCGGACTAGCGGGAACAGATACGCAGTATTTT
CDR3aa: CASSTGLAGTDTQYF
abundance: NA
v_gene: TRBV5-1
d_gene: TRBD2
j_gene: TRBJ2-3

CDR3nt: TGTGCCAGCAGTTTGGTGGGGGAGCAGTACTTC
CDR3aa: CASSLVGEQYF
abundance: NA
v_gene: TRBV28
d_gene: NA
j_gene: TRBJ2-7

CDR3nt: TGTGCCAGCAGCTTGTGGGACGCCAGCTCCTACGAGCAGTACTTC
CDR3aa: CASSLWDASSYEQYF
abundance: NA
v_gene: TRBV5-4
d_gene: NA
j_gene: TRBJ2-7

CDR3nt: TGTGCCAGCAGCTTAGGTGGCTACTACGAGCAGTACTTC
CDR3aa: CASSLGGYYEQYF
abundance: NA
v_gene: TRBV7-2
d_gene: NA
j_gene: TRBJ2-7

CDR3nt: TGTGCCAGCAGCAACATCATGACAGGGCCAAGATTC
CDR3aa: CASSNIMTGPRF
abundance: NA
v_gene: TRBV28
d_gene: TRBD1
j_gene: TRBJ2-7

CDR3nt: TGTGCCAGCAGCTCCCATCATGCGGGGATGAGCACTGAAGCTTTCTTT
CDR3aa: CASSSHHAGMSTEAFF
abundance: once
v_gene: TRBV7-3
d_gene: NA
j_gene: TRBJ1-1

CDR3nt: TGTGCCAGCAGTTTACCGGGGGGGATTTATCATCCGAACACCGGGGAGCTGTTTTTT
CDR3aa: CASSLPGGIYHPNTGELFF
abundance: NA
v_gene: TRBV28
d_gene: TRBD2
j_gene: TRBJ2-2

CDR3nt: TGTGCCAGCAGCTTAGGCAGGGGAAAATTGAATGAGCAGTTCTTC
CDR3aa: CASSLGRGKLNEQFF
abundance: NA
v_gene: TRBV7-9
d_gene: NA
j_gene: TRBJ2-1

CDR3nt: TGTGCCAGTAGTATCAGGGGCAGTGAAGCTTTCTTT
CDR3aa: CASSIRGSEAFF
abundance: NA
v_gene: TRBV19
d_gene: NA
j_gene: TRBJ1-1

CDR3nt: TGTGCCAGCACCCGAGGAGGGCCCTATGAAAAACTGTTTTTT
CDR3aa: CASTRGGPYEKLFF
abundance: NA
v_gene: TRBV7-2
d_gene: NA
j_gene: TRBJ1-4

CDR3nt: TGTGCCAGCACTGTGGACAACAATCAGCCCCAGCATTTT
CDR3aa: CASTVDNNQPQHF
abundance: NA
v_gene: TRBV2
d_gene: NA
j_gene: TRBJ1-5

CDR3nt: TGTGCCAGCAGCTCCGGGACAGAGGGCTCCTACGAGCAGTACTTC
CDR3aa: CASSSGTEGSYEQYF
abundance: once
v_gene: TRBV5-4
d_gene: TRBD1
j_gene: TRBJ2-7

CDR3nt: TGTGCCAGCAGCTTAGTTACTGACAGAAAAGAGACCCAGTACTTC
CDR3aa: CASSLVTDRKETQYF
abundance: NA
v_gene: TRBV7-6
d_gene: NA
j_gene: TRBJ2-5

CDR3nt: TGTGCCAGCAGTGACGGCGGGAGGGCCCCAGATACGCAGTATTTT
CDR3aa: CASSDGGRAPDTQYF
abundance: NA
v_gene: TRBV6-1
d_gene: TRBD2
j_gene: TRBJ2-3

CDR3nt: TGTGCCAGCTCAACGGGACAATCCTACGAGCAGTACTTC
CDR3aa: CASSTGQSYEQYF
abundance: NA
v_gene: TRBV18
d_gene: NA
j_gene: TRBJ2-7

CDR3nt: TGCAGTACGGTGGCGGGCTACGAGCAGTACTTC
CDR3aa: CSTVAGYEQYF
abundance: NA
v_gene: TRBV20-1
d_gene: NA
j_gene: TRBJ2-7

CDR3nt: TGTGCCAGCAGCTTGGGGACACAGGGGCTGGCTGGAGCTTTCTTT
CDR3aa: CASSLGTQGLAGAFF
abundance: NA
v_gene: TRBV11-1
d_gene: TRBD1
j_gene: TRBJ1-1

CDR3nt: TGTGCCAGCTCACAGGAGCAGGGAGAAAAACTGTTTTTT
CDR3aa: CASSQEQGEKLFF
abundance: NA
v_gene: TRBV18
d_gene: NA
j_gene: TRBJ1-4

CDR3nt: TGCAGCGTTGAGGGTAGCACTGAAGCTTTCTTT
CDR3aa: CSVEGSTEAFF
abundance: NA
v_gene: TRBV29-1
d_gene: NA
j_gene: TRBJ1-1